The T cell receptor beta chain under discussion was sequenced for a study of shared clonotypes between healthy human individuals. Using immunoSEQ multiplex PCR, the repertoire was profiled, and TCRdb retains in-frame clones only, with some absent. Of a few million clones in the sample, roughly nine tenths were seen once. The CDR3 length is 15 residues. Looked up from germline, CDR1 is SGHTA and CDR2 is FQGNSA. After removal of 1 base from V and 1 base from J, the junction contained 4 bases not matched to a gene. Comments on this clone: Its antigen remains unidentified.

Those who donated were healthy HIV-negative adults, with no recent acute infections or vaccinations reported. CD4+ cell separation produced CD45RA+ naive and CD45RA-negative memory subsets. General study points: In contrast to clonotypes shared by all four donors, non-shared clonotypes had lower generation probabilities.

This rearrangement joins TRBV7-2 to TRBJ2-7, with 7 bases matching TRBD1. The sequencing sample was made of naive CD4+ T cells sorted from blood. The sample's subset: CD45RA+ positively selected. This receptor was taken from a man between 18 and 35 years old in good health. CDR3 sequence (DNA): TGTGCCAGCAGCTTAGGGACAGGCAATTCCTACGAGCAGTACTTC. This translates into CASSLGTGNSYEQYF.